This is a list of T cell receptor beta chains from one sample in a study of sequential checkpoint blockade in melanoma. The table came from immunoSEQ multiplex PCR; TCRdb's copy has only in-frame clones and leaves some out. The data hold under 20,000 clones, with 65% to 85% observed a single time. The specimen was CD8+ T cells sorted from blood (inferred from file names), collected from a patient given nivolumab and ipilimumab in sequence. The receptors were sampled from a human donor with melanoma. The CDR3 runs from the conserved cysteine through the conserved F or W. The order of the fields is J gene, clone size, D gene, V gene, CDR3 DNA, CDR3 protein. The D gene is left open where the match is weak. Only some rows state a clone size, as once, few, many or a class for expanded clones.

j_call: TRBJ2-5
clone_size: once
d_call: -
v_call: TRBV28
cdr3_nt: TGTGCCAGCAGCTGGGCCGCGGGGGCGAGAGGAGAGACCCAGTACTTC
cdr3_aa: CASSWAAGARGETQYF

j_call: TRBJ1-5
clone_size: -
d_call: -
v_call: TRBV28
cdr3_nt: TGTGCCAGCAGCCACACACAATATAGCAATCAGCCCCAGCATTTT
cdr3_aa: CASSHTQYSNQPQHF

j_call: TRBJ2-3
clone_size: -
d_call: TRBD2
v_call: TRBV13
cdr3_nt: TGTGCCAGCAGCCCAAGCGGGACCAGCACAGATACGCAGTATTTT
cdr3_aa: CASSPSGTSTDTQYF

j_call: TRBJ2-2
clone_size: -
d_call: -
v_call: TRBV4-1
cdr3_nt: TGCGCCAGCAGCCAAGATCCATTCGGCACCGGGGAGCTGTTTTTT
cdr3_aa: CASSQDPFGTGELFF

j_call: TRBJ1-2
clone_size: -
d_call: TRBD1
v_call: TRBV25-1
cdr3_nt: TGTGCCAGCAGTGAATATCAGGGGGGCGCGTTAGGGGGCTACACCTTC
cdr3_aa: CASSEYQGGALGGYTF

j_call: TRBJ2-3
clone_size: -
d_call: TRBD1
v_call: TRBV6-4
cdr3_nt: TGTGCCAGCAGTGAGCTACAGGGGGCGAGCACAGATACGCAGTATTTT
cdr3_aa: CASSELQGASTDTQYF

j_call: TRBJ1-2
clone_size: once
d_call: -
v_call: TRBV18
cdr3_nt: TGCGCCAGCTCATATACAGTGAGCTATGGCTACACCTTC
cdr3_aa: CASSYTVSYGYTF

j_call: TRBJ1-2
clone_size: -
d_call: -
v_call: TRBV27
cdr3_nt: TGTGCCAGCAGTGAACAGGGTTCCAACTATGGCTACACCTTC
cdr3_aa: CASSEQGSNYGYTF

j_call: TRBJ2-2
clone_size: -
d_call: -
v_call: TRBV2
cdr3_nt: TGTGCCAGCAGTGAAGGGTCGGTCTGGAGGGCGAACACCGGGGAGCTGTTTTTT
cdr3_aa: CASSEGSVWRANTGELFF

j_call: TRBJ2-1
clone_size: -
d_call: -
v_call: TRBV7-8
cdr3_nt: TGTGCCAGCAGCTTAGTCCAGGCCTACAATGAGCAGTTCTTC
cdr3_aa: CASSLVQAYNEQFF